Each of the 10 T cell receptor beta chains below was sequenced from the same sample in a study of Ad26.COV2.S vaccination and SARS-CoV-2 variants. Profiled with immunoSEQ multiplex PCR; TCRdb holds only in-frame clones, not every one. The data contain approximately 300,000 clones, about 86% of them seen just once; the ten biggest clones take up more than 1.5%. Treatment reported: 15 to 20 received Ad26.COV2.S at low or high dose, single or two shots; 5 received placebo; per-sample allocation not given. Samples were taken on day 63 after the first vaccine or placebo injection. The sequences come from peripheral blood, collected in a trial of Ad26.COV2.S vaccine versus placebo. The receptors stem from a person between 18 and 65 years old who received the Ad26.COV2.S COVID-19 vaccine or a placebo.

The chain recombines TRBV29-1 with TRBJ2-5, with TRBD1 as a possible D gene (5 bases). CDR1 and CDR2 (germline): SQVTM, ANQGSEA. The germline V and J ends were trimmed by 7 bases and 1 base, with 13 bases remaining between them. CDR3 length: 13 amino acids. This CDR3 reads CSELTGSQETQYF. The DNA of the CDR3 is TGCAGCGAACTCACAGGAAGCCAAGAGACCCAGTACTTC.

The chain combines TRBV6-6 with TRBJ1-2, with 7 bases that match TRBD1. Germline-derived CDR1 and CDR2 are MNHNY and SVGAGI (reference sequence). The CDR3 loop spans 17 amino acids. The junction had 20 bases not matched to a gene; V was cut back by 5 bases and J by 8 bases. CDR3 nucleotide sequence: TGTGCCAGCAGTCTAGTGGGCAGAGCCCCAGGGGGTGGCGGCTACACCTTC. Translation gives CASSLVGRAPGGGGYTF.

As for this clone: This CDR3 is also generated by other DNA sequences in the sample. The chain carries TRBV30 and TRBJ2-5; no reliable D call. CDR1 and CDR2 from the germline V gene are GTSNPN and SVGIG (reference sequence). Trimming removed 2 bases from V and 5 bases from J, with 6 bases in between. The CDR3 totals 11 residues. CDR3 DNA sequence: TGTGCCTGGAGTTCCGGGGAGACCCAGTACTTC. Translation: CAWSSGETQYF.

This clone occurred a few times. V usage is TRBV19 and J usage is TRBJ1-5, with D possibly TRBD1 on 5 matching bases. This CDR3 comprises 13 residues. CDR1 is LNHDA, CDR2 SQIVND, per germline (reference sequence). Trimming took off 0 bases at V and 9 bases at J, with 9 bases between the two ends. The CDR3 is CASSIDDSRPQHF. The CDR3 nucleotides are TGTGCCAGTAGTATAGACGACAGTCGGCCCCAGCATTTT.

As DNA, the CDR3 is TGCGCCAGCAGCCAAGGGGGGGCCGGAGTCCTCTATGGCTACACCTTC. The encoded protein is CASSQGGAGVLYGYTF. This chain connects TRBV4-3 to TRBJ1-2; weak D call: TRBD1 (6 bases). Trimming removed 1 base from V and 4 bases from J, with 16 bases in between. Germline V gene sequence: CDR1 LGHNA, CDR2 YSLEER. There are 16 residues in the CDR3.

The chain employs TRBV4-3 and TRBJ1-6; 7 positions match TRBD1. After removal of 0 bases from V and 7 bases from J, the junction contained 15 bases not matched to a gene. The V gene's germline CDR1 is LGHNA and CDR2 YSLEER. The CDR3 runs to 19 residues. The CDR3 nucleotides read TGCGCCAGCAGCCAAGATTTCCCTCTTTTCACAGGGGTAAATTCACCCCTCCACTTT. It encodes CASSQDFPLFTGVNSPLHF.

CDR3 sequence (DNA): TGTGCCAGCAGCTTAGGTGGGGGAAACTATGGCTACACCTTC. This encodes CASSLGGGNYGYTF. V gene TRBV7-9 combines with J gene TRBJ1-2, with D possibly being TRBD1 (5 bases). The length of the CDR3 is 14 residues. Trimming removed 1 base at V and 2 bases at J, with 8 bases between. From germline, CDR1 is SEHNR and CDR2 FQNEAQ (reference sequence).

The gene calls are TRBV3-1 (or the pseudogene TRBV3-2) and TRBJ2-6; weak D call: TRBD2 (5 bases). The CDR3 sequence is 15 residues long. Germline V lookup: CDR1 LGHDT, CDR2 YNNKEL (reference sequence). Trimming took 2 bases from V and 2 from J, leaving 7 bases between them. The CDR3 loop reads CASSQSRAGANVLTF. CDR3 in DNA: TGTGCCAGCAGCCAATCGAGGGCTGGGGCCAACGTCCTGACTTTC.

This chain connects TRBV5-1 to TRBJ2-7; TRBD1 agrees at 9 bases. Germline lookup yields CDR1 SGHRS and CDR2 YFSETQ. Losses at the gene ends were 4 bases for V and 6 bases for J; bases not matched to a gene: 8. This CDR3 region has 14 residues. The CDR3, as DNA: TGCGCCAGCAGCGGAAGGGACAGGGAAGGCGAGCAGTACTTC. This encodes CASSGRDREGEQYF.

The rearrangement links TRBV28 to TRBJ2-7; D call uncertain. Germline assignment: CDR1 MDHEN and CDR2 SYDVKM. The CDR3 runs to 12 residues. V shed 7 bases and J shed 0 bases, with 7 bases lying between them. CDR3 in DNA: TGTGCCAGCATGCGCGTCTCCTACGAGCAGTACTTC. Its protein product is CASMRVSYEQYF.